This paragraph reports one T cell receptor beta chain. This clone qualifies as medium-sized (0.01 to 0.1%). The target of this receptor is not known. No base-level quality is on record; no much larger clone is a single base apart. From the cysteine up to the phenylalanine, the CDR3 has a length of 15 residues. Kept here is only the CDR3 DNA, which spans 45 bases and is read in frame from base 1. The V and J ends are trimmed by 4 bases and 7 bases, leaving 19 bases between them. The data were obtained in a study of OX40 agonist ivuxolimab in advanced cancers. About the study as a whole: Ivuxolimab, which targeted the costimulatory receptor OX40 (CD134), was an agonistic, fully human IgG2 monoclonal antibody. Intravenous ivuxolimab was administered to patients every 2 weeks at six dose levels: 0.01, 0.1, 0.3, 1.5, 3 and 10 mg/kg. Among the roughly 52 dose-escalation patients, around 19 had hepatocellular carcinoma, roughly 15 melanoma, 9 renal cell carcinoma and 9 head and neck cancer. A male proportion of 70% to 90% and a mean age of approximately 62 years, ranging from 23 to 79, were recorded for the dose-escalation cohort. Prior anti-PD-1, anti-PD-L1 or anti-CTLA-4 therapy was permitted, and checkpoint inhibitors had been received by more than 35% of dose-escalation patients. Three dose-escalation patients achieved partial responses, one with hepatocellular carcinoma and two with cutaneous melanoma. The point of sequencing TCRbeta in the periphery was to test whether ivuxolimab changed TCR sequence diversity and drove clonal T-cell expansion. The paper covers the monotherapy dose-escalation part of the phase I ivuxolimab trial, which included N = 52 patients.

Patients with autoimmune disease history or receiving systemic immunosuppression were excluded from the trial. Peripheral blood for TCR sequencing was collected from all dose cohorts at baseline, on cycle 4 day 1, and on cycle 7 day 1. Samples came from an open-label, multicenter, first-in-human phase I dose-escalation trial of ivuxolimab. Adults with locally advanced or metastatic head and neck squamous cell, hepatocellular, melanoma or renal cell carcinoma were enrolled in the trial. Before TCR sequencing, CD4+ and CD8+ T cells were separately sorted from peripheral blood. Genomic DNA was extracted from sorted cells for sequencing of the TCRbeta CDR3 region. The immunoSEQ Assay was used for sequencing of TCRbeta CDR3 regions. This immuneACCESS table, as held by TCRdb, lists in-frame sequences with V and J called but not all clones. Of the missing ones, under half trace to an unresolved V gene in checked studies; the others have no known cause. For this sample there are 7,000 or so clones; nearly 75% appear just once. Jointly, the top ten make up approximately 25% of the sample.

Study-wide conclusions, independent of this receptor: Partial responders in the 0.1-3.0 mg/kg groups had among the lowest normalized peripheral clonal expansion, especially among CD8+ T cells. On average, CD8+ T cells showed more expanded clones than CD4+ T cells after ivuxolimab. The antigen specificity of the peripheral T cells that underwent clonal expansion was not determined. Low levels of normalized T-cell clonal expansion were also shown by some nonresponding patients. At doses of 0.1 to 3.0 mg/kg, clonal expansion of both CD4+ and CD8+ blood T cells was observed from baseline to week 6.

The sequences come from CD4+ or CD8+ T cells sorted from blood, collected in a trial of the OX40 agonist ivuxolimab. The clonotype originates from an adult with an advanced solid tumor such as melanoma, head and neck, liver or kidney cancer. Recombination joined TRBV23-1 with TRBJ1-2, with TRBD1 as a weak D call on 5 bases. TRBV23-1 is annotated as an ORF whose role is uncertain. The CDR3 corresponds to CASSPHLGRASGYTF. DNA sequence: TGCGCCAGCAGTCCCCACCTGGGCAGGGCGAGTGGCTACACCTTC.